These 3 T cell receptor beta chains came from one sample sequenced in a study of identical twins. TCRdb reprocessed the 5' RACE reads via MiXCR and lists one record per CDR3 protein. The table has approximately 700,000 distinct CDR3 sequences, around a sixth seen once. This sample also belongs to another study, concerning T cells expressing NK-cell markers.

Material: PBMCs. The receptors come from a woman under 30 in good health.

The V call is TRBV10-3, the J call TRBJ2-3; tentatively, D is TRBD2 (5 bases). V was shortened by 8 bases and J by 6 bases, with 12 bases between the two germline ends. The CDR3 extends over 12 amino acids. The germline gives CDR1 ENHRY, CDR2 SYGVKD. The CDR3 region is CAIRGINDTQYF. CDR3 bases: TGTGCCATCCGGGGAATTAATGATACGCAGTATTTT.

The chain has TRBV3-1 and TRBJ2-7; TRBD1 agrees at 8 bases. From germline, CDR1 is LGHDT and CDR2 YNNKEL (reference sequence). The CDR3 loop spans 15 amino acids. Trimming cost V 0 bases and J 4 bases; bases outside gene matches: 5. CDR3 nucleotides: TGTGCCAGCAGCCAAGAAACGGACAGGGTGTACGAGCAGTACTTC. Translated, it gives CASSQETDRVYEQYF.

This clonotype was seen more than once but under ten times. This chain links TRBV4-3 with TRBJ1-2; unclear D gene. V was cut by 0 bases and J by 13 bases, with 3 bases left in between. CDR3 length: 9 amino acids. From germline, CDR1 is LGHNA and CDR2 YSLEER. The CDR3 nucleotides read TGCGCCAGCAGCCAAGATTCCACCTTC. This sequence encodes CASSQDSTF.